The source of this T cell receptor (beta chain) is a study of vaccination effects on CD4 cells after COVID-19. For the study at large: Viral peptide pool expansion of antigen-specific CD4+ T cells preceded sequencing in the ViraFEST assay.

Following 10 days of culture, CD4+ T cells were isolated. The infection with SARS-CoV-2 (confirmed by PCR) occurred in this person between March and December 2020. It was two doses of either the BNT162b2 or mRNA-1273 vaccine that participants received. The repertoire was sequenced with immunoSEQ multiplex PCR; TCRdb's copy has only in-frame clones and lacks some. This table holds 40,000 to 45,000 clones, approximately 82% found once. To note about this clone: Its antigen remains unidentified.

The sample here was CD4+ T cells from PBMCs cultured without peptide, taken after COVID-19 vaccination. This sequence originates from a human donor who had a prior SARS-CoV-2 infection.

CDR3 sequence reads: CASSLGSHFVPYF. The CDR3 nucleotides are TGCGCCAGCAGCTTGGGATCCCATTTTGTTCCGTATTTT. The chain joins TRBV5-1 to TRBJ2-3; D not certain. V was shortened by 0 bases and J by 14 bases, with 16 bases between the two germline ends. Germline CDR1 and CDR2: SGHRS and YFSETQ. The CDR3 is 13 amino acids.